Described below is a single T cell receptor (beta chain) sequence and its context. Its binding antigen is unknown. Base qualities were left out, and no much larger clone turns up one base away. This sample is part of a study of blood T cell repertoires in COVID-19 (dated by TCRdb to the early 2020s). Background on the whole study: The collaborator samples originated in the United States, Italy and Spain and spanned the acute and convalescent phases of COVID-19. The prospective study material was composed of cDNA or gDNA derived from T cells, B-cell-depleted T cells, or PBMCs. Deeply sampled blood TCRbeta repertoires from subjects exposed to, actively infected with, or recovered from COVID-19 were included in the dataset. A freely available public database, intended as a resource for researchers studying the immune response to SARS-CoV-2, is where the repertoires were released. The samples were drawn from two sources: the first 160 participants of the ongoing ImmuneRACE study, and fewer than 1,500 subjects contributed by 6 global collaborators. Nearly every sample came with metadata listing a de-identified subject ID, COVID-19 status, age in years and sex. Where available, HLA class I and class II types were taken from metadata supplied by the sample provider and were not determined by assay-based typing.

Each collaborating institution followed its own protocols to collect whole blood in K2EDTA tubes. For TCRbeta analysis, collaborator samples were shipped as frozen whole blood, as isolated PBMCs, or as DNA extracted from either sample type. TCRbeta CDR3 regions were amplified from genomic DNA by means of the immunoSEQ Assay, a bias-controlled multiplex PCR. The authors' analysis ran thus. Nucleated cell counts per sample were estimated from amplification of reference gene primers within the assay. To quantify the absolute abundance of each unique TCRbeta CDR3 rearrangement, sequence reads were collapsed and filtered. For each sample, productive Simpson clonality was calculated as the square root of Simpson's diversity index over productive rearrangements. What TCRdb holds here is the immuneACCESS table cut down to in-frame rearrangements. Part of the clones is not present; checked against another copy, under half of the missing clones reflect an unresolved V gene, and the others are unexplained. D and trimming were read from the DNA, whereas the V and J calls and clone size are those reported in that table. The sample table contains just over 65,000 clones; only one count was recorded for about nine tenths of them. The ten top clones hold 7% to 8.5% of the sample.

Study-wide conclusions, independent of this receptor: How much clinical and demographic metadata was included differed by source and by participant, and the metadata was provided uncurated.

The germline ends are 12 bases apart after V is trimmed by 0 bases and J by 3 bases. The CDR3 runs 15 amino acids, cysteine and phenylalanine included. Just CDR3 DNA is preserved here, 45 bases in frame from base 1. Sequences SGHVS (CDR1) and FNYEAQ (CDR2) are obtained from the germline V gene. The TCR was taken from a man aged 30-40 years with acute or convalescent COVID-19. Sequencing was done on a sample of peripheral blood. In this chain, TRBV7-6 is recombined with TRBJ2-7; perhaps TRBD2 is the D gene, with 6 bases matching. The CDR3 protein sequence reads: CASSLAGSGNYEQYF. The nucleotide sequence is TGTGCCAGCAGCTTAGCCGGTAGCGGCAACTACGAGCAGTACTTC.